The 32 T cell receptor beta chains presented below share a single source sample, sequenced in a study of T-cell memory formation after mild COVID-19. TCRdb analysed the 5' RACE reads with MiXCR anew, one entry per CDR3 protein. The sample contains fewer than 400,000 distinct CDR3 sequences, about an eighth of which appear only once. Sequencing was carried out using PBMCs or a T cell subset sorted from them (not recorded which). The source of these receptors is a man between 18 and 29 years old who had mild COVID-19 (a few samples of this study predate the infection). Cell type and time point are not known.

This chain links TRBV7-9 with TRBJ1-4; D ambiguous. The V and J ends lost 1 base and 8 bases respectively, with 8 bases between them. The CDR3 runs 13 residues. Germline lookup yields CDR1 SEHNR and CDR2 FQNEAQ (reference sequence). The CDR3: CASSLVGREKLFF. The CDR3 DNA sequence: TGTGCCAGCAGCTTAGTCGGCAGGGAAAAACTGTTTTTT.

There are a few counts of this clonotype. In nucleotides, the CDR3 is TGTGCCAGCAGCCCCGGGGGGAGCCAAAACCATGATGGCTACACCTTC. Amino acids: CASSPGGSQNHDGYTF. The rearrangement joins TRBV6-5 to TRBJ1-2; TRBD1 is a possible D gene (5 bases). CDR1 and CDR2 (germline): MNHEY, SVGAGI. Trimming left V 6 bases short and J 6 bases short, with 23 bases between. The CDR3 is made up of 16 amino acids.

The chain joins TRBV3-1 to TRBJ2-7, with 8 bases identical to TRBD2. Per the germline V gene, CDR1 is LGHDT and CDR2 is YNNKEL (reference sequence). V was clipped by 2 bases and J by 3 bases; unmatched bases: 3. CDR3 length equals 14 residues. CDR3 in DNA: TGTGCCAGCAGCCAAACTAGCGGTGTCTACGAGCAGTACTTC. It codes for CASSQTSGVYEQYF.

This clonotype was seen a few times. The chain carries TRBV11-2 and TRBJ2-7; 11 nucleotides align to TRBD2. Germline values: CDR1 SGHAT, CDR2 FQNNGV. The ends lost 0 bases at V and 3 bases at J; junction bases unmatched: 4. The CDR3 consists of 16 residues. The chain's CDR3 is CASSLDGLAGGYEQYV. CDR3 coding DNA: TGTGCCAGCAGCTTAGATGGTCTAGCGGGGGGCTACGAGCAGTACGTC.

This clonotype was recorded many times. This chain connects TRBV9 to TRBJ2-2; no clear D gene. Trimming stripped 7 bases from V and 0 bases from J, with 7 bases between. This CDR3 spans 13 amino acids. CDR1 and CDR2 from the germline V gene are SGDLS and YYNGEE. In nucleotides, the CDR3 is TGTGCCAGCCGGACGGCGAACACCGGGGAGCTGTTTTTT. Amino acid sequence: CASRTANTGELFF.

In this sample, this clonotype turned up a few times. The gene calls are TRBV4-3 and TRBJ2-3; D possibly corresponds to TRBD2 (5 bases). The V and J ends lost 4 bases and 1 base respectively, with 15 bases between them. This CDR3 spans 16 amino acids. Germline V gene lookup returns CDR1 LGHNA and CDR2 YSLEER. DNA of the CDR3: TGCGCCAGCAGCCGTGACCCGGGAAGCGGCACAGATACGCAGTATTTT. The encoded protein is CASSRDPGSGTDTQYF.

The chain recombines TRBV14 with TRBJ1-5; possibly TRBD1 for D (6 bases). The CDR3 totals 14 residues. CDR1 and CDR2 from the germline V gene are SGHDN and FVKESK. V was pared by 4 bases and J by 3 bases, with 10 bases between. CDR3 in DNA: TGTGCCAGCAGCCTTACAGGGTACAATCAGCCCCAGCATTTT. Protein: CASSLTGYNQPQHF.

In DNA, the CDR3 is TGTGCCAGCAGCACAACTAGCGGGGGAAGTACCGGGGAGCTGTTTTTT. Residues: CASSTTSGGSTGELFF. The gene calls are TRBV21-1 and TRBJ2-2; TRBD2 is taken as the D call from the table, unchecked against the DNA. TRBV21-1 constitutes a pseudogene. The CDR3 runs 16 residues.

This clonotype was seen a few times. The rearrangement uses TRBV4-3 and TRBJ2-7; D perhaps matches TRBD1 (5 bases). V was clipped by 0 bases and J by 2 bases, with 17 bases between them. There are 17 residues in the CDR3. Germline V gene lookup returns CDR1 LGHNA and CDR2 YSLEER. In DNA, the CDR3 is TGCGCCAGCAGCCAAGACCACCAGGGTAGCCTCACCTACGAGCAGTACTTC. Translation gives CASSQDHQGSLTYEQYF.

This clonotype was observed many times. The rearrangement joins TRBV4-2 to TRBJ2-5; D is possibly TRBD1 or TRBD2 (6 bases each). Trimming left V 4 bases short and J 4 bases short, with 16 bases between. The CDR3 has 15 amino acids. Germline CDR1 and CDR2: LGHNA and YNFKEQ. CDR3 amino acids: CASSPGGGNTETQYF. The CDR3 DNA reads TGTGCCAGCAGCCCAGGAGGGGGAAATACAGAGACCCAGTACTTC.

The V and J genes are TRBV11-2 and TRBJ2-5; 9 nucleotides agree with TRBD2. V lost 4 bases to trimming and J lost 1 base; unmatched junction nucleotides: 4. Germline-derived CDR1 and CDR2 are SGHAT and FQNNGV. This CDR3 is built from 15 residues. The CDR3 region is CASSSGGLAQETQYF. Written as DNA, the CDR3 is TGTGCCAGCAGCTCCGGGGGACTAGCCCAAGAGACCCAGTACTTC.

This clonotype was seen a few times. The chain carries TRBV18 and TRBJ2-7, with 8 positions matching TRBD1. Trimming removed 1 base from V and 3 bases from J; junction bases left unmatched: 8. The CDR3 is 16 amino acids. Looked up from germline, CDR1 is KGHSH and CDR2 is LQKENI. Here the CDR3 DNA reads TGTGCCAGCTCACCACAGGAAGGGACAGGTCTCTACGAGCAGTACTTC. Amino acids: CASSPQEGTGLYEQYF.

This clonotype was seen at least ten times. The chain uses TRBV12-3 or TRBV12-4 and TRBJ2-3, with 15 bases that match TRBD2. V trimming: 7 bases; J trimming: 0 bases; junction bases outside the gene matches: 8. The CDR3 has 18 amino acids. CDR3 nucleotide sequence: TGTGCCAGCAACTCCCCGGGACTAGCGGGGGGTAGCACAGATACGCAGTATTTT. Protein: CASNSPGLAGGSTDTQYF.

V usage is TRBV4-3 and J usage is TRBJ2-3; the match to TRBD2 covers 11 bases. Germline lookup yields CDR1 LGHNA and CDR2 YSLEER. CDR3 length equals 19 residues. With V trimmed by 0 bases and J by 1 base, 9 bases remained unmatched. The CDR3 DNA sequence: TGCGCCAGCAGCCAAGATTTCCGGACTAGCGGGTCCCGCACAGATACGCAGTATTTT. Translation gives CASSQDFRTSGSRTDTQYF.

The rearrangement links TRBV5-1 to TRBJ2-7; 11 nucleotides line up with TRBD1. The CDR3 length is 19 residues. In germline, CDR1 is SGHRS, CDR2 YFSETQ. J gave up 5 bases and V 4 bases, and 20 bases lay outside the gene matches. CDR3 amino acids: CASSRSWTGGGRLSDEQYF. CDR3 bases: TGCGCCAGCAGCCGGAGTTGGACAGGGGGCGGTCGCCTGTCAGACGAGCAGTACTTC.

This clonotype was found a few times. CDR3 in DNA: TGCAGCGTCTCCGTCGGGACCGGAGCCAATGAGCAGTTCTTC. Amino acid sequence: CSVSVGTGANEQFF. V gene TRBV29-1 combines with J gene TRBJ2-1, with D perhaps being TRBD1 or TRBD2 (5 bases each). Trimming took off 6 bases at V and 6 bases at J, with 18 bases between the two ends. The CDR3 extends over 14 amino acids. Germline CDR1 is SQVTM and CDR2 is ANQGSEA.

This clonotype has just a few counts. The J gene is TRBJ2-3, the V gene TRBV7-2; 15 nucleotides agree with TRBD2. The CDR3 is made up of 15 amino acids. V was clipped by 3 bases and J by 7 bases; unmatched bases: 2. The germline V gene encodes CDR1 SGHTA and CDR2 FQGNSA. CDR3 DNA sequence: TGTGCCAGCAGCTTGGGACTAGCGGGGGGTAATACGCAGTATTTT. Residues: CASSLGLAGGNTQYF. The full variable domain, with the rest looked up from reference TRBV7-2 and TRBJ2-3, is GAGVSQSPSNKVTEKGKDVELRCDPISGHTALYWYRQSLGQGLEFLIYFQGNSAPDKSGLPSDRFSAERTGGSVSTLTIQRTQQEDSAVYLCASSLGLAGGNTQYFGPGTRLTVL.

The chain couples TRBV4-3 to TRBJ2-2; D remains unclear. The CDR3 contains 13 residues. The germline V gene has CDR1 LGHNA and CDR2 YSLEER. With 4 bases removed from V and 6 bases from J, the gap between germline ends came to 9 bases. The CDR3 nucleotides are TGCGCCAGCAGCCCCCACCTCCCCGGGGAGCTGTTTTTT. Protein sequence: CASSPHLPGELFF.

The chain combines TRBV6-2 or TRBV6-3 with TRBJ2-1, with 8 bases aligning to TRBD1. Germline-derived CDR1 and CDR2 are MNHEY and SVGEGT. J was trimmed by 1 base and V by 6 bases; bases with no gene match: 5. This CDR3 contains 15 residues. CDR3 sequence (DNA): TGTGCCAGCAGCTCGGACAGGGATTCCTACAATGAGCAGTTCTTC. Translated: CASSSDRDSYNEQFF.

In DNA form, the CDR3 reads TGTGCCAGCAGCCAAGATCGGCAGGACTATAACATTCAGTACTTC. Its protein is CASSQDRQDYNIQYF. The chain carries TRBV4-2 and TRBJ2-4, with D possibly TRBD2 on 6 matching bases. The CDR3 loop spans 15 amino acids. With 0 bases removed from V and 7 bases from J, the gap between germline ends came to 13 bases. CDR1 LGHNA and CDR2 YNFKEQ come from the germline V gene.

A few counts support this clonotype. This chain joins TRBV15 and TRBJ1-5; D is undetermined. The ends were cut back, 5 bases at V and 3 bases at J, with 11 bases in the middle. CDR3 length: 14 amino acids. The germline CDR1 and CDR2 sequences are LNHNV and YYDKDF (reference sequence). CDR3 region: CATSGRQFNQPQHF. The CDR3 DNA sequence: TGTGCCACCAGCGGACGGCAGTTCAATCAGCCCCAGCATTTT.

The J gene is TRBJ2-3, the V gene TRBV6-5; D call uncertain. Germline-derived CDR1 and CDR2 are MNHEY and SVGAGI. The CDR3 runs 16 residues. The V gene lost 4 bases and the J gene lost 2 bases, with 16 bases spanning the gap. CDR3 protein: CASSFSRAADTDTQYF. The CDR3 DNA is TGTGCCAGCAGTTTCTCTAGGGCCGCGGACACAGATACGCAGTATTTT.

This clonotype was observed a few times. The gene calls are TRBV29-1 and TRBJ1-1, with TRBD1 as a possible D gene (5 bases). There are 14 residues in the CDR3. Between the trimmed V and J ends, which lost 8 bases and 1 base, there was a span of 17 bases. Germline CDR1 and CDR2: SQVTM and ANQGSEA. CDR3 amino acids: CSSLPGRGNTEAFF. The CDR3 region has the DNA TGCAGCTCCCTCCCCGGGAGGGGGAACACTGAAGCTTTCTTT. The entire variable domain, with the rest obtained from reference TRBV29-1 and TRBJ1-1, is as follows: SAVISQKPSRDICQRGTSLTIQCQVDSQVTMMFWYRQQPGQSLTLIATANQGSEATYESGFVIDKFPISRPNLTFSTLTVSNMSPEDSSIYLCSSLPGRGNTEAFFGQGTRLTVV.

This clonotype has more than one count but fewer than ten. Sequence at one end of the junction differs from germline and may be a read error. The chain has TRBV7-9 and TRBJ2-1; D perhaps matches TRBD1 (5 bases). CDR3 length: 10 residues. Germline V gives CDR1 SEHNR, CDR2 FQNEAQ (reference sequence). The CDR3 sequence: CASSPRHRLF. The CDR3 DNA follows: TGTGCCAGCAGCCCCCGGCACAGGCTCTTC.

This clonotype was detected many times. V and J are TRBV12-3 or TRBV12-4 and TRBJ2-1, with D perhaps assigned TRBD1 or TRBD2 (7 bases each). This CDR3 is built from 17 residues. The V gene lost 4 bases and the J gene lost 2 bases, with 18 bases spanning the gap. CDR3 sequence reads: CASSSPLRGGAYNEQFF. CDR3 nucleotides: TGTGCCAGCAGTTCCCCCCTCAGGGGGGGGGCCTACAATGAGCAGTTCTTC.

This clonotype has just a few counts. The rearrangement uses TRBV7-9 and TRBJ1-6, with no clear D. CDR3 length: 14 residues. Germline lookup yields CDR1 SEHNR and CDR2 FQNEAQ (reference sequence). The germline V and J ends were trimmed by 7 bases and 12 bases, with 19 bases remaining between them. The CDR3 loop is CASIAAASIGPLHF. The CDR3 bases are TGTGCCAGCATCGCGGCGGCTTCAATTGGACCCCTCCACTTT.

The chain uses TRBV28 and TRBJ2-5, with D perhaps matching TRBD1 or TRBD2 (5 bases each). V lost 5 bases to trimming and J lost 5 bases, with 12 bases between them. Germline loops: CDR1 MDHEN, CDR2 SYDVKM. The CDR3 contains 13 residues. The chain's CDR3 is CASSPGTPETQYF. CDR3 DNA: TGTGCCAGCAGTCCTGGGACCCCGGAGACCCAGTACTTC.

This clonotype was counted a few times. The chain couples TRBV19 to TRBJ1-2; no definite D call. CDR3 length: 13 amino acids. Germline loops: CDR1 LNHDA, CDR2 SQIVND (reference sequence). Trimming shortened V by 3 bases and J by 3 bases, and 8 bases separated the two germline ends. The CDR3 bases are TGTGCCAGTAGTATCGGGCGGTACTATGGCTACACCTTC. Translating gives CASSIGRYYGYTF. Based on the CDR3 plus reference TRBV19 and TRBJ1-2, the full variable domain is DGGITQSPKYLFRKEGQNVTLSCEQNLNHDAMYWYRQDPGQGLRLIYYSQIVNDFQKGDIAEGYSVSREKKESFPLTVTSAQKNPTAFYLCASSIGRYYGYTFGSGTRLTVV.

V and J are TRBV4-1 and TRBJ2-1; tentative D call: TRBD1 (6 bases). The ends were cut back, 3 bases at V and 7 bases at J, with 7 bases in the middle. Germline values: CDR1 MGHRA, CDR2 YSYEKL. There are 12 residues in the CDR3. The CDR3 coding sequence is TGCGCCAGCAGCCAGCAGGGGAATGAGCAGTTCTTC. Translating gives CASSQQGNEQFF.

This sequence joins TRBV29-1 and TRBJ2-7; unclear D gene. This CDR3 comprises 12 residues. The V gene's germline CDR1 is SQVTM and CDR2 ANQGSEA. V lost 3 bases and J lost 2, with 8 bases in between. For the CDR3, the DNA is TGCAGCGTTGAGCTGACACCCTACGAGCAGTACTTC. Protein product: CSVELTPYEQYF.

The rearrangement uses TRBV2 and TRBJ2-3; the match to TRBD2 covers 9 bases. CDR1 is SNHLY and CDR2 is FYNNEI in the germline V gene. V lost 6 bases to trimming and J lost 2 bases; unmatched junction nucleotides: 12. The length of the CDR3 is 17 residues. Here the CDR3 DNA reads TGTGCCAGCAGACGCCGGCTATTAGCGGGGGACACAGATACGCAGTATTTT. Its protein product is CASRRRLLAGDTDTQYF.

J is TRBJ2-1 and V is TRBV7-2, with TRBD1 matching 7 bases. The germline V gene encodes CDR1 SGHTA and CDR2 FQGNSA. Unmatched junction bases numbered 12, after V lost 1 base and J lost 12 bases. The CDR3 extends over 15 amino acids. CDR3 nucleotides: TGTGCCAGCAGCTTAGAGGGGACAGTCCCCGAAGGGCAGTTCTTC. Encoded protein: CASSLEGTVPEGQFF.